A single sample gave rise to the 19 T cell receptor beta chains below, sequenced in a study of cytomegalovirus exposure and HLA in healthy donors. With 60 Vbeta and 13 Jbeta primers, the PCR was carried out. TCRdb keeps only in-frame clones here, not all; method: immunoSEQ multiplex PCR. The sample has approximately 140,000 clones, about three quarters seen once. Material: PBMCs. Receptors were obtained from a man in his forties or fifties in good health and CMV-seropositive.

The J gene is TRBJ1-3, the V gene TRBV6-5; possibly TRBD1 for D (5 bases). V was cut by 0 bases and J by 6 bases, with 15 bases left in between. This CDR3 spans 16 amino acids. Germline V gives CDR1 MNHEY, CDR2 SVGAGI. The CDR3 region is CASSYSRQGKANTIYF. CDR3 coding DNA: TGTGCCAGCAGTTACTCGAGGCAGGGAAAGGCAAACACCATATATTTT.

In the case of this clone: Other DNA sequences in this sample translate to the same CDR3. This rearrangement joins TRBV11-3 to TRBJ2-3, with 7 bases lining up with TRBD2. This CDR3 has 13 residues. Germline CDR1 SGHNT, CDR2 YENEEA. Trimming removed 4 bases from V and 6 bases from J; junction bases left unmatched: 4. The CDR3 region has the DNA TGTGCCAGCAGCTCCAGACTAGCTGATACGCAGTATTTT. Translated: CASSSRLADTQYF. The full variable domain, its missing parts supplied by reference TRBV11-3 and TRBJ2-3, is EAGVVQSPRYKIIEKKQPVAFWCNPISGHNTLYWYLQNLGQGPELLIRYENEEAVDDSQLPKDRFSAERLKGVDSTLKIQPAELGDSAVYLCASSSRLADTQYFGPGTRLTVL.

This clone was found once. CDR3 in amino acids: CAWSVLSGYAGELFF. CDR3 sequence (DNA): TGTGCCTGGAGTGTTCTTTCGGGATACGCCGGGGAGCTGTTTTTT. V and J are TRBV30 and TRBJ2-2; D possibly corresponds to TRBD2 (5 bases). The CDR3 has 15 residues. Germline V gene lookup returns CDR1 GTSNPN and CDR2 SVGIG (reference sequence). The germline V and J ends were trimmed by 0 bases and 6 bases, with 14 bases remaining between them. The complete variable domain, with remaining parts taken from reference TRBV30 and TRBJ2-2, reads SQTIHQWPATLVQPVGSPLSLECTVEGTSNPNLYWYRQAAGRGLQLLFYSVGIGQISSEVPQNLSASRPQDRQFILSSKKLLLSDSGFYLCAWSVLSGYAGELFFGEGSRLTVL.

This CDR3 reads CASSPRLAGEETQYF. The CDR3 bases are TGTGCCAGCAGCCCACGACTAGCGGGAGAAGAGACCCAGTACTTC. The chain uses TRBV9 and TRBJ2-5; 12 nucleotides align to TRBD2. Per the germline V gene, CDR1 is SGDLS and CDR2 is YYNGEE. This CDR3 contains 15 residues. Germline trimming cut 4 bases from V and 3 bases from J; bases unmatched to any gene: 4.

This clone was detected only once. In DNA form, the CDR3 reads TGTGCCAGCAGTAGACGGGACAGTGGGTTCTACGAGCAGTACTTC. Translating it yields CASSRRDSGFYEQYF. The chain couples TRBV6-5 to TRBJ2-7; 7 nucleotides line up with TRBD1. The CDR3 extends over 15 amino acids. Germline V CDR1 and CDR2: MNHEY, SVGAGI. J was trimmed by 3 bases and V by 5 bases; bases with no gene match: 10.

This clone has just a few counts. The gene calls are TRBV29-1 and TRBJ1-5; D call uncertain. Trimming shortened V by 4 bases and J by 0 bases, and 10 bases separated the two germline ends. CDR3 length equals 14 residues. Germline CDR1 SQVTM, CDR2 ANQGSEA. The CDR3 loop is CSVGEQNSNQPQHF. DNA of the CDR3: TGCAGCGTTGGTGAACAAAATAGCAATCAGCCCCAGCATTTT.

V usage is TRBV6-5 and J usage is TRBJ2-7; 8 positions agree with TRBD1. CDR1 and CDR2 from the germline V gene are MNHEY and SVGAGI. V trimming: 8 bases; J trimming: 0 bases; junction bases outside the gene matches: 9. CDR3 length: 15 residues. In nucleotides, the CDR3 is TGTGCCAGCTGGGGGACAGGAGGGTTCTCCTACGAGCAGTACTTC. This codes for CASWGTGGFSYEQYF.

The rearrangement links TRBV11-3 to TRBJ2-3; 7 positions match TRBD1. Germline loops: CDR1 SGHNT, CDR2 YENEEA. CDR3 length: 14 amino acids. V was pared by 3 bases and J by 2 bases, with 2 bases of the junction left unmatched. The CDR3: CASSLGQPTDTQYF. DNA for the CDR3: TGTGCCAGCAGCTTGGGACAGCCCACAGATACGCAGTATTTT.

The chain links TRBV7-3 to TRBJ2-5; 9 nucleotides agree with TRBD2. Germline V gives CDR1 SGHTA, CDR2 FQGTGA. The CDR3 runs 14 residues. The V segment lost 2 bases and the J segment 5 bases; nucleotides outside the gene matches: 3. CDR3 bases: TGTGCCAGCAGCTTAGCGGGGGGGAGGGAGACCCAGTACTTC. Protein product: CASSLAGGRETQYF.

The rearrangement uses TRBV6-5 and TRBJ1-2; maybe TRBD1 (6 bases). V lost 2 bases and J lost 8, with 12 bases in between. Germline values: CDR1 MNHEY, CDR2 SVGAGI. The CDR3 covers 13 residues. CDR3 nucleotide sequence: TGTGCCAGCAGTTACCTACAGGGTAGGGGCTACACCTTC. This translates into CASSYLQGRGYTF.

The CDR3 loop reads CASSSSQVSLYGYTF. The CDR3 region has the DNA TGCGCCAGCAGCTCCTCTCAGGTTTCTCTCTATGGCTACACCTTC. This chain joins TRBV5-1 and TRBJ1-2; D gene unclear. The V gene's germline CDR1 is SGHRS and CDR2 YFSETQ. V was trimmed by 3 bases and J by 4 bases, leaving 16 bases between them. The CDR3 spans 15 residues.

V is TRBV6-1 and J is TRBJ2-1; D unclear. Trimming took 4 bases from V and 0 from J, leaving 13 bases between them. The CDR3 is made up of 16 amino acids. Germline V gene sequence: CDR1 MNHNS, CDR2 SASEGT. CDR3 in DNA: TGTGCCAGCAGTGCCTTAGCTCTTTTCTCCTACAATGAGCAGTTCTTC. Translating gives CASSALALFSYNEQFF.

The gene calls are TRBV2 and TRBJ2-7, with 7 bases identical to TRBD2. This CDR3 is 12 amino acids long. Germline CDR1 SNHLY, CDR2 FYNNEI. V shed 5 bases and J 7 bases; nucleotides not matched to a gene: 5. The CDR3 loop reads CASSPIAGEQYF. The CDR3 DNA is TGTGCCAGCAGTCCAATAGCGGGTGAGCAGTACTTC. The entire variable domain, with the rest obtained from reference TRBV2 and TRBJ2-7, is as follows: EPEVTQTPSHQVTQMGQEVILRCVPISNHLYFYWYRQILGQKVEFLVSFYNNEISEKSEIFDDQFSVERPDGSNFTLKIRSTKLEDSAMYFCASSPIAGEQYFGPGTRLTVT.

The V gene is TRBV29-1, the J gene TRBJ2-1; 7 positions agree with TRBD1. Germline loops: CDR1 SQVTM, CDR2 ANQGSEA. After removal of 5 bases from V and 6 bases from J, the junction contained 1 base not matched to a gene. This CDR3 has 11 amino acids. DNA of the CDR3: TGCAGCGTTAGGACAGGCAATGAGCAGTTCTTC. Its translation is CSVRTGNEQFF.

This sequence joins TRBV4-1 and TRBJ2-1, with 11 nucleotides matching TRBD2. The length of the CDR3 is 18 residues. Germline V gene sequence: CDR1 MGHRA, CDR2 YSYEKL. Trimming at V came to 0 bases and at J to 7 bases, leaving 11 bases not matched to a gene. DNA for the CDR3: TGCGCCAGCAGCCAAGATATCGTCCGACTAGCGGGACATAATGAGCAGTTCTTC. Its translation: CASSQDIVRLAGHNEQFF.

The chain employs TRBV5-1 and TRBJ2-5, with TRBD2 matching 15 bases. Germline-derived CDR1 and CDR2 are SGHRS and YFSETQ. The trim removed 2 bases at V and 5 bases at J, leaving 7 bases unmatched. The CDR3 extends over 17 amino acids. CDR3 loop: CASSFPGTSGRLETQYF. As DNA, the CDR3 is TGCGCCAGCAGCTTCCCCGGGACTAGCGGGAGGTTGGAGACCCAGTACTTC.

The CDR3 coding sequence is TGTGCCAGCAGTCAGACTAGCGGGAGGTACGACACCGGGGAGCTGTTTTTT. Its protein is CASSQTSGRYDTGELFF. The gene calls are TRBV4-2 and TRBJ2-2; TRBD2 matches 13 bases. Germline V gene sequence: CDR1 LGHNA, CDR2 YNFKEQ. The V gene end was trimmed by 6 bases and the J gene end by 3 bases; junction bases not matched to a gene: 7. The CDR3 has 17 residues.

CDR3 nucleotide sequence: TGTGCCAGCTCACCACCGGACAGGGTGGACTATGGCTACACCTTC. Amino acids: CASSPPDRVDYGYTF. The gene calls are TRBV18 and TRBJ1-2; 8 nucleotides line up with TRBD1. Germline trimming cut 0 bases from V and 3 bases from J; bases unmatched to any gene: 3. Germline lookup yields CDR1 KGHSH and CDR2 LQKENI. The length of the CDR3 is 15 residues.

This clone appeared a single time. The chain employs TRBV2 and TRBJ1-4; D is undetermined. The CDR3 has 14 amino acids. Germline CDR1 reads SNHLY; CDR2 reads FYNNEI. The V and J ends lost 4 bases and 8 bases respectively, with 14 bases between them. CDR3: CASSVSGRLEKLFF. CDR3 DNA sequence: TGTGCCAGCAGTGTATCAGGTCGTTTGGAAAAACTGTTTTTT.